This T cell receptor beta chain emerged from a study of cytotoxic CD8 clonotypes in ibrutinib-treated CLL. Across the whole study: Response samples were drawn at a median of about 13 months of treatment, range 6 to 36. Points from the study as a whole: Patients showed higher baseline clonality than age-matched healthy donors, and it tracked circulating CD8+ T-cell counts. Sustained-remission and progressing patients' sampling times differed.

Profiled with immunoSEQ multiplex PCR; TCRdb holds only in-frame clones, not every one. The profile shows roughly 28,000 clones, roughly 62% of them singletons. CDR3 length equals 13 residues. The V end was cut by 0 bases, the J end by 6 bases, with 8 bases between. Germline V CDR1 and CDR2: KGHSH, LQKENI. A note on this clone: The target antigen is unknown.

Sequencing was performed on PBMCs, taken before ibrutinib treatment. The TCR comes from a human donor with chronic lymphocytic leukemia. The chain has TRBV18 and TRBJ1-1; D remains ambiguous. CDR3 sequence reads: CASSPPSSAEAFF. The DNA of the CDR3 is TGTGCCAGCTCACCACCGTCGTCGGCTGAAGCTTTCTTT.